This T cell receptor (beta chain) was found in a study of blood T cells in healthy people across ages. Using a J-beta primer mix together with a sample-barcoded 5' primer, a second PCR was run for about 7 to 12 cycles. Each cDNA molecule was tagged by a template-switch adaptor with 12 random nucleotides. TCRdb called the 5' RACE reads again in MiXCR, with one record for every CDR3 protein. The sample yields approximately 1.5 million distinct CDR3 sequences, roughly two fifths seen once. Per the germline V gene, CDR1 is SQVTM and CDR2 is ANQGSEA. There are 14 residues in the CDR3. On this clonotype: Germline is not matched at one junction end, which may reflect a read error.

The V gene is TRBV29-1, the J gene TRBJ1-2; no clear D. Specimen: blood. This sequence was found in a woman younger than 30 in good health. The CDR3 coding sequence is TGCGGCGTTGGAGGAGGCTTGTGGGACTATGGCTACACCTTC. Translation: CGVGGGLWDYGYTF.